The rows below give T cell receptor beta chains drawn from one sample of a study of identical twins. TCRdb recomputed calls from the 5' RACE reads with MiXCR, one row per CDR3 protein. The sample yields fewer than 900,000 distinct CDR3 sequences, 20% to 25% seen once. These data were also filed under a second study, of T cells expressing NK-cell markers.

The sequencing sample was made of PBMCs. The receptors originated from a woman aged 18-29 years in good health. Each CDR3 is given with its conserved first and last residue. D genes are given only for firm matches. Clone size appears in some rows only: once, few, many, or a class for an expanded clone.

clone_size d_call j_call v_call cdr3_aa cdr3_nt
few TRBD2 TRBJ2-7 TRBV29-1 CSAVLAGGSEQYF TGCAGCGCTGTACTAGCGGGAGGGAGCGAGCAGTACTTC
. . TRBJ2-3 TRBV6-6 CASTWSDTQYF TGTGCCAGCACTTGGAGCGATACGCAGTATTTT
. TRBD1 TRBJ1-2 TRBV11-2 CASSTGTGGWGYTF TGTGCCAGCAGCACCGGGACAGGGGGCTGGGGCTACACCTTC
. TRBD2 TRBJ2-3 TRBV20-1 CSARTSSGGGTQYF TGCAGTGCTAGAACCTCTAGCGGGGGGGGGACGCAGTATTTT
. . TRBJ2-3 TRBV23-1 CASMGARSTDTQYF TGCGCCAGCATGGGGGCTAGAAGCACAGATACGCAGTATTTT
few TRBD2 TRBJ2-3 TRBV27 CASSPSVGTSGRVTQYF TGTGCCAGCAGTCCCTCGGTCGGGACTAGCGGACGGGTTACGCAGTATTTT
few . TRBJ2-3 TRBV12-3/TRBV12-4 CASSFGFASSTDTQYF TGTGCCAGCAGTTTTGGTTTTGCTTCTAGCACAGATACGCAGTATTTT
. . TRBJ2-3 TRBV5-1 CASSSDRLSTDTQYF TGCGCCAGCAGCTCCGACCGACTGAGCACAGATACGCAGTATTTT
few TRBD1 TRBJ2-7 TRBV20-1 CSARLDRVKDEQYF TGCAGTGCTAGATTGGACAGGGTAAAAGACGAGCAGTACTTC
. . TRBJ2-3 TRBV9 CASSASLDTQYF TGTGCCAGCAGCGCAAGTTTGGATACGCAGTATTTT
. . TRBJ2-3 TRBV30 CAWIGVADTQYF TGTGCCTGGATAGGAGTAGCGGATACGCAGTATTTT
many . TRBJ1-1 TRBV12-3/TRBV12-4 CASIRREAFF TGTGCCAGCATTAGAAGGGAAGCTTTCTTT
few TRBD1 TRBJ1-1 TRBV5-1 CASRAGTGESFGTEAFF TGCGCCAGCAGGGCCGGGACAGGGGAGAGTTTTGGAACTGAAGCTTTCTTT
. . TRBJ2-1 TRBV20-1 CSAATHEQFF TGCAGTGCGGCTACCCATGAGCAGTTCTTC
. . TRBJ2-3 TRBV20-1 CSAGPSSTDTQYF TGCAGTGCCGGACCTTCTAGCACAGATACGCAGTATTTT